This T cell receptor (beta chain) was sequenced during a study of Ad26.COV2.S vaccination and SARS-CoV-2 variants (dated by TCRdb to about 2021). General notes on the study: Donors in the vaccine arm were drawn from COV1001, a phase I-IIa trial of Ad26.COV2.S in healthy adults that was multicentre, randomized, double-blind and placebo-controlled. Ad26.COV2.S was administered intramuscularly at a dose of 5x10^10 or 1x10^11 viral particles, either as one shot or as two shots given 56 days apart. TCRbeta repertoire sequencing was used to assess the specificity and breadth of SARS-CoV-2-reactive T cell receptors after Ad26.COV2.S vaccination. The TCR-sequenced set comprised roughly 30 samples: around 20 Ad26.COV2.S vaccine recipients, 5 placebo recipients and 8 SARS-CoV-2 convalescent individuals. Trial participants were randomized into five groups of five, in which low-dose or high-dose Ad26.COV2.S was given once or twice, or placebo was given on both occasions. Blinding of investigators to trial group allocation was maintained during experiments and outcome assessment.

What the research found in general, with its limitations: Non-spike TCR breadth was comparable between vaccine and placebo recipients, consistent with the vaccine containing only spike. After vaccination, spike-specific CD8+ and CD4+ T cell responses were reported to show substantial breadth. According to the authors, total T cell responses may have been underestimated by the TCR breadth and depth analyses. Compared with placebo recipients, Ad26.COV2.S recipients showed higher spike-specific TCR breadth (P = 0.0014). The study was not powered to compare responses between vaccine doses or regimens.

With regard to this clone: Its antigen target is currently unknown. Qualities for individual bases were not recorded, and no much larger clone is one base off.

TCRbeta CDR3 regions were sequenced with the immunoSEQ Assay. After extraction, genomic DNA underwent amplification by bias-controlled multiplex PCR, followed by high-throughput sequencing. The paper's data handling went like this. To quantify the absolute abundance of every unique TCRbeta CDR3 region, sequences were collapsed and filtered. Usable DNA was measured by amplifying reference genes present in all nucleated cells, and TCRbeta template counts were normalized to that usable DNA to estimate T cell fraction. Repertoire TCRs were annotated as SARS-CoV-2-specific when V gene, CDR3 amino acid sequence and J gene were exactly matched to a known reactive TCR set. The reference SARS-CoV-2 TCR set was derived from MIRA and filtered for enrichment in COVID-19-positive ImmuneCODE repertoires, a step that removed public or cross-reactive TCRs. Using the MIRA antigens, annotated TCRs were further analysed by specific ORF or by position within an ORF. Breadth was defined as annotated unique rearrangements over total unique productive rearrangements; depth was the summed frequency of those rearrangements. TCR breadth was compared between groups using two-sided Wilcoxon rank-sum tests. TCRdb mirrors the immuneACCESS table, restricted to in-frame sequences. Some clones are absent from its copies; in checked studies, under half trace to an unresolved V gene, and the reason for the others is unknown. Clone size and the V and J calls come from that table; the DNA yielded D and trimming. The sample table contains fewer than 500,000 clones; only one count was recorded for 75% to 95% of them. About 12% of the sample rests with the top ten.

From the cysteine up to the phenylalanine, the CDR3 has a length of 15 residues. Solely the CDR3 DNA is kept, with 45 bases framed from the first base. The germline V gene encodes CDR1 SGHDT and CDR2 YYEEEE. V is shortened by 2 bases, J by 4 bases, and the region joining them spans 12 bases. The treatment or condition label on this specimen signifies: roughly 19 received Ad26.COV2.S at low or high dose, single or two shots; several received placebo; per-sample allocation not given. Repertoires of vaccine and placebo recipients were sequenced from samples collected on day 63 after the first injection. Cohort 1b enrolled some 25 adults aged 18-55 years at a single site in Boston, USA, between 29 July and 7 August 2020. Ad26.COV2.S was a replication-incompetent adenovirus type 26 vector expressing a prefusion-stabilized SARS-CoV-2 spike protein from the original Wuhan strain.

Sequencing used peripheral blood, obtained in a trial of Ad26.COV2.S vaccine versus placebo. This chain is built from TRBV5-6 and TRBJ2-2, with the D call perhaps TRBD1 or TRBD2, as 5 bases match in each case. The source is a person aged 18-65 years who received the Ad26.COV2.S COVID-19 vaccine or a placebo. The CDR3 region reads CASSFQGGGTGELFF. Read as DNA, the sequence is TGTGCCAGCAGCTTCCAGGGTGGGGGCACCGGGGAGCTGTTTTTT.